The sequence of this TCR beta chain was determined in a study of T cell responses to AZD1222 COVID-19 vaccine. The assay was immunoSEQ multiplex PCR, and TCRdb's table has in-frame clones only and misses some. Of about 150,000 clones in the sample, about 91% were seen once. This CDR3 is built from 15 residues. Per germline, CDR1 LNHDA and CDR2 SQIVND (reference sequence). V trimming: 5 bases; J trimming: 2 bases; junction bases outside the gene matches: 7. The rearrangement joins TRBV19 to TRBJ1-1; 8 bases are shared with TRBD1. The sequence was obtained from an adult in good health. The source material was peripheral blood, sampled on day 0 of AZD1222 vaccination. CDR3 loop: CASSGTGLPNTEAFF. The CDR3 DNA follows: TGTGCCAGTAGTGGGACAGGATTACCCAACACTGAAGCTTTCTTT.